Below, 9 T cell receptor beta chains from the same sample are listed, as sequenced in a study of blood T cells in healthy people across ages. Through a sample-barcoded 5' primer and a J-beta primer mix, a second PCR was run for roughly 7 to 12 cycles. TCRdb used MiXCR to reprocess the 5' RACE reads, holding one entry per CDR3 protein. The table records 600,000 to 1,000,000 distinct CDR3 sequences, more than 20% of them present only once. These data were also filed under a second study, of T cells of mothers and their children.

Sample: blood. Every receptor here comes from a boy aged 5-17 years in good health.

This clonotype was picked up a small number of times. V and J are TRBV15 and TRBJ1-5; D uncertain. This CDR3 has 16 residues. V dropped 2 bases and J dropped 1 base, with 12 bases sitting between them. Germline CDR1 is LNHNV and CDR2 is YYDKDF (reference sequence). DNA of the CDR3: TGTGCCACCAGCAGACGGGGTAGTTTGAGCAATCAGCCCCAGCATTTT. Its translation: CATSRRGSLSNQPQHF. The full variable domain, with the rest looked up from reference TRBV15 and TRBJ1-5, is DAMVIQNPRYQVTQFGKPVTLSCSQTLNHNVMYWYQQKSSQAPKLLFHYYDKDFNNEADTPDNFQSRRPNTSFCFLDIRSPGLGDTAMYLCATSRRGSLSNQPQHFGDGTRLSIL.

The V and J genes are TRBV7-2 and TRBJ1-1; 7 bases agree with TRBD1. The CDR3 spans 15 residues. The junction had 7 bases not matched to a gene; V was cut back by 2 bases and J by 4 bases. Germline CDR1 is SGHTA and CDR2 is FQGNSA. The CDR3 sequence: CASSLPTGQTTEAFF. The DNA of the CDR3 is TGTGCCAGCAGCTTACCCACGGGACAGACCACTGAAGCTTTCTTT.

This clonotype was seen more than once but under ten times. The CDR3, as DNA: TGTGCCAGCAGTCCATCCCCGGGTTCGGCCAAAAACATTCAGTACTTC. Encoded protein: CASSPSPGSAKNIQYF. The chain employs TRBV28 and TRBJ2-4; D ambiguous. V dropped 5 bases and J dropped 1 base, with 15 bases sitting between them. Germline lookup yields CDR1 MDHEN and CDR2 SYDVKM. This CDR3 contains 16 residues.

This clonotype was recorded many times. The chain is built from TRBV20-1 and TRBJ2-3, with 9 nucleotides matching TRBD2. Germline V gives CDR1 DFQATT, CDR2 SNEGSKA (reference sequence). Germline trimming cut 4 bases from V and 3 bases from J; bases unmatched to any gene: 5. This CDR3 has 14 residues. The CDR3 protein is CSAIRLAETDTQYF. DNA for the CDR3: TGCAGTGCTATAAGACTAGCGGAAACAGATACGCAGTATTTT.

The CDR3 nucleotides are TGTGCCAGTAGTATAGCGGGGACAAACACCGGGGAGCTGTTTTTT. This codes for CASSIAGTNTGELFF. J is TRBJ2-2 and V is TRBV19; weak D call: TRBD1 (6 bases). The CDR3 is 15 residues long. The germline V gene encodes CDR1 LNHDA and CDR2 SQIVND (reference sequence). With 1 base removed from V and 2 bases from J, the gap between germline ends came to 8 bases.

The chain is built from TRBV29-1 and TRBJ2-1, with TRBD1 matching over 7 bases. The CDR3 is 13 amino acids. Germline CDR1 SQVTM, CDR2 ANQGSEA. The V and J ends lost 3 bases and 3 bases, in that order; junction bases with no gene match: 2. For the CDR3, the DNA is TGCAGCGTTGAGGGACAGTACTACAATGAGCAGTTCTTC. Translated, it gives CSVEGQYYNEQFF.

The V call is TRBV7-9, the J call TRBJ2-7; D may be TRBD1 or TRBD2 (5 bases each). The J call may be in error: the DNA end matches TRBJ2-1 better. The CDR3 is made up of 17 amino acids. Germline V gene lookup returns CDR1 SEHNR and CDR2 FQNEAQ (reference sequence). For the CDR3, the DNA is TGTGCCAGCAGCTTTTTCGGGGCCTGGGGCCCTCGGGATGAGCAGTTCTTC. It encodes CASSFFGAWGPRDEQFF.

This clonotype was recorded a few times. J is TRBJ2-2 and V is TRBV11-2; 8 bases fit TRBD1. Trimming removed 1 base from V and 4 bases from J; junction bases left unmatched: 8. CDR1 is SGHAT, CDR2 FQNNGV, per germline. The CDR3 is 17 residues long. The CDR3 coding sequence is TGTGCCAGCAGCTTAGGGGGACAGGCTTTATTCACCGGGGAGCTGTTTTTT. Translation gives CASSLGGQALFTGELFF. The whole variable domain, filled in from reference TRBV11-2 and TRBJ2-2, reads EAGVAQSPRYKIIEKRQSVAFWCNPISGHATLYWYQQILGQGPKLLIQFQNNGVVDDSQLPKDRFSAERLKGVDSTLKIQPAKLEDSAVYLCASSLGGQALFTGELFFGEGSRLTVL.

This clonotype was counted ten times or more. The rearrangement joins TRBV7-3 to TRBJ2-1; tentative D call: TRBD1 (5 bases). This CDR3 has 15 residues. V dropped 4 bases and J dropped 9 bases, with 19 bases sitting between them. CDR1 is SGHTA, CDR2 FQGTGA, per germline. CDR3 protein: CASSSLDEGVGEQFF. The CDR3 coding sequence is TGTGCCAGCAGCTCGTTAGATGAAGGGGTGGGTGAGCAGTTCTTC.